A selection of T cell receptor beta chains follows, all from one sample in a study of blood T cell repertoires in COVID-19. Data came from immunoSEQ multiplex PCR; TCRdb stores just in-frame clones and leaves some out. The profile shows roughly 150,000 clones, about 79% of them singletons. The sample consisted of peripheral blood. These receptor sequences come from a woman aged 50 to 65 with acute or convalescent COVID-19. Both conserved end residues are part of each CDR3. The D gene is left open where the match is weak. Clone size, where shown, is once, few, many, or a class for clones that have expanded.

clone_size	v_call	cdr3_length	d_call	j_call	cdr3_nt	cdr3_aa
NA	TRBV19	13	NA	TRBJ1-6	TGTGCCAGCACCGGGGCCGGGGGATCACCCCTCCACTTT	CASTGAGGSPLHF
NA	TRBV30	15	NA	TRBJ2-7	TGTGCCTGGAGTGTAGCTAGAGCCCTTACCTACGAGCAGTACTTC	CAWSVARALTYEQYF
NA	TRBV4-3	15	NA	TRBJ2-5	TGCGCCAGCAGCCAAGCCGCCACTACCCAAGAGACCCAGTACTTC	CASSQAATTQETQYF
NA	TRBV19	14	TRBD1	TRBJ2-7	TGTGCCAGTAGTATAGGGACAGGATCCTACGAGCAGTACTTC	CASSIGTGSYEQYF
NA	TRBV5-1	16	NA	TRBJ1-4	TGCGCCAGCAGACGGGGTGGCCAGGCGGCTAATGAAAAACTGTTTTTT	CASRRGGQAANEKLFF
NA	TRBV2	13	TRBD1	TRBJ2-7	TGTGCCAGCGGACAGGGGGTAGCCTACGAGCAGTACTTC	CASGQGVAYEQYF
NA	TRBV6-2/TRBV6-3	18	TRBD2	TRBJ2-5	TGTGCCAGCAGTTCCCTCCTCCCGCGGGGGGGCGATCGGGAGACCCAGTACTTC	CASSSLLPRGGDRETQYF
few	TRBV10-3	16	NA	TRBJ1-1	TGTGCCATCAGTGAGCGTTCTGCAGGGGCGAACACTGAAGCTTTCTTT	CAISERSAGANTEAFF
NA	TRBV5-5	15	TRBD2	TRBJ2-7	TGTGCCAGCAGCTTAGGACTAGCGGGAAACTACGAGCAGTACTTC	CASSLGLAGNYEQYF
NA	TRBV5-4	14	NA	TRBJ2-5	TGTGCCAGCAGCCCGGGTGGGAGCCAAGAGACCCAGTACTTC	CASSPGGSQETQYF
NA	TRBV10-3	15	NA	TRBJ2-7	TGTGCCATCAGTGAGTCCGGACAAATTGTCTACGAGCAGTACTTC	CAISESGQIVYEQYF
NA	TRBV2	14	NA	TRBJ1-4	TGTGCCAGCCTTGTCCGGGCTACGGGAGAAAAACTGTTTTTT	CASLVRATGEKLFF
NA	TRBV7-7	13	TRBD1	TRBJ2-1	TGTGCCAGCAGCACCGACAGGGTTAATGAGCAGTTCTTC	CASSTDRVNEQFF
few	TRBV3-1/TRBV3-2	13	NA	TRBJ2-2	TGTGCCAGCAGATGGGCAGGGACCGGGGAGCTGTTTTTT	CASRWAGTGELFF